One and the same sample provided the 8 T cell receptor beta chains below, sequenced in a study of blood T cell repertoires in COVID-19. The data were produced by immunoSEQ multiplex PCR, yet TCRdb's version contains in-frame clones alone and is incomplete. Among a few hundred thousand clones listed, nearly 90% were seen once. Sequenced input: PBMCs or T cells enriched from blood (not recorded which). The receptors were sampled from a woman in her thirties who had recovered from COVID-19.

This clone was seen only a few times. The V and J genes are TRBV18 and TRBJ2-6, with TRBD1 matching over 8 bases. V was pared by 5 bases and J by 3 bases, with 6 bases of the junction left unmatched. The CDR3 consists of 16 residues. Looked up from germline, CDR1 is KGHSH and CDR2 is LQKENI. The CDR3 DNA sequence: TGTGCCAGCTCATCGCAGGGGGCAAATGGGGCCAACGTCCTGACTTTC. This sequence encodes CASSSQGANGANVLTF.

This chain uses TRBV30 with TRBJ1-1; D possibly corresponds to TRBD1 (5 bases). Trimming shortened V by 5 bases and J by 1 base, and 8 bases separated the two germline ends. Germline V gene data show CDR1 as GTSNPN and CDR2 as SVGIG (reference sequence). This CDR3 contains 12 residues. CDR3 sequence (DNA): TGTGCCTGGGATAGGGGGAACACTGAAGCTTTCTTT. This codes for CAWDRGNTEAFF.

The rearrangement links TRBV6-5 to TRBJ2-7; TRBD1 aligns across 7 bases. CDR1 is MNHEY and CDR2 is SVGAGI in the germline V gene. J lost 5 bases, V lost 4 bases, and 11 bases had no gene match. The CDR3 is 15 amino acids. As DNA, the CDR3 is TGTGCCAGCAGTTTGACGCCAGGGGGTTCCCACGAGCAGTACTTC. Translated: CASSLTPGGSHEQYF.

This chain connects TRBV3-1 (or the pseudogene TRBV3-2) to TRBJ1-3; TRBD1 matches at 8 bases. The germline V gene encodes CDR1 LGHDT and CDR2 YNNKEL (reference sequence). There are 16 residues in the CDR3. The V gene end was trimmed by 2 bases and the J gene end by 7 bases; junction bases not matched to a gene: 10. The CDR3 protein is CASSQLIGQGRNTIYF. The CDR3 coding sequence is TGTGCCAGCAGCCAACTGATAGGACAGGGAAGGAACACCATATATTTT.

The J gene is TRBJ2-7, the V gene TRBV7-8, with a tentative D call TRBD2 (6 bases). Trimming cost V 2 bases and J 0 bases, with 11 bases left between them. From germline, CDR1 is SGHVS and CDR2 FQNEAQ. The CDR3 totals 15 residues. Here the CDR3 DNA reads TGTGCCAGCAGCTTATTGGGGGGTGACTCCTACGAGCAGTACTTC. Translation: CASSLLGGDSYEQYF.

The J gene is TRBJ1-5, the V gene TRBV28; 9 bases are shared with TRBD1. CDR1 is MDHEN and CDR2 is SYDVKM in the germline V gene. Losses at the gene ends were 1 base for V and 3 bases for J; bases not matched to a gene: 4. The CDR3 runs 16 residues. CDR3 residues: CASSLFRDRVNQPQHF. For the CDR3, the DNA is TGTGCCAGCAGTTTATTCCGGGACAGGGTCAATCAGCCCCAGCATTTT.

The rearrangement links TRBV7-6 to TRBJ2-5, with 9 bases aligning to TRBD2. CDR3 size: 14 residues. The V gene end was trimmed by 7 bases and the J gene end by 8 bases; junction bases not matched to a gene: 11. Per germline, CDR1 SGHVS and CDR2 FNYEAQ. The CDR3 DNA reads TGTGCCAGCACCCCGCCGGGACTAGCACCCACCCAGTACTTC. Translated: CASTPPGLAPTQYF.

The chain uses TRBV6-5 and TRBJ2-5; possibly TRBD2 for D (6 bases). V lost 2 bases and J lost 2, with 6 bases in between. The CDR3 runs to 13 residues. The germline gives CDR1 MNHEY, CDR2 SVGAGI. The DNA for the CDR3 is TGTGCCAGCAGTTACGGGGGGCAAGAGACCCAGTACTTC. This codes for CASSYGGQETQYF.